Below, one TCR beta chain is given with its context. The antigen this receptor binds is unknown. There are no base qualities to consult, and no much larger clone falls within one base. V drops 6 bases and J drops 0 bases, leaving 12 bases in between. The CDR3, from cysteine to phenylalanine, totals 15 residues. Only the CDR3 part of the read is kept: 45 bases, read in frame from the first base. From a lookup of the germline V gene (reference sequence), CDR1 and CDR2 are MNHEY and SMNVEV. The sample is drawn from a study of shared clonotypes between healthy human individuals (dated by TCRdb to 2020 to 2022). Background for the entire study: Two women and a few men aged 18 to 49 years were included in the cohort. Per donor, three plates each were used for CD4 naive and CD4 memory, two for CD8 naive, and one for CD8 memory. To estimate repertoire size and how much clonotypes are shared between individuals, the study performed deep sequencing of blood TCR repertoires from 4 to 6 healthy adults. Libraries were prepared and TCR repertoires were sequenced by different laboratories using diverse techniques, in order to increase sequencing depth and limit assay-specific biases. Between about 0.8 and 9.5 billion PBMCs per donor were obtained by leukapheresis. Results the study describes overall, beyond this receptor: Compared with non-shared clonotypes, clonotypes shared by all four sorted-subset donors had higher generation probabilities. Roughly 5.2% of naive CD4, roughly 3.5% of naive CD8, 2.3% of memory CD4, and about 0.4% of memory CD8 clonotypes were shared across a few donors. Naive subsets generally had larger estimated clonotype richness than memory subsets did. Even with the large sequencing depth, rarefaction of the sorted-subset datasets indicated that sequencing was incomplete. Sampling was restricted to blood, and TCR repertoires in tissue are likely to differ from TCR repertoires in blood. The small number of donors limited the genetic and exposure-history diversity represented. Pairwise subsampling led to the expectation that sequencing depth would affect the degree of clonotype sharing among donors.

TCR CDR3 regions were amplified from genomic DNA by multiplex PCR using the deep immunoSEQ assay. For each cell subset, the extracted genomic DNA was distributed evenly across all wells of several immunoSEQ 96-well plates, and each plate served as one replicate. Each replicate PCR for sorted subsets received approximately 200 ng genomic DNA, equal to about 29,000 T cell genomes. Purified libraries were measured with a Qubit 3.0 fluorometer, size-checked on a Bioanalyzer 2100, and measured again with the KAPA Library Quantification kit. Every immunoSEQ 96-well plate was sequenced on a separate single-read 150-cycle Illumina NextSeq 550 flow cell. Per the authors' processing: Because the immunoSEQ output included only junctional sequences and no quality scores, the filtering could not be the same as the filtering used for full-length reads. To assign V/J genes and CDR3, sequences were annotated against IMGT germline references using PyIR, a Python wrapper for IgBLAST v1.9. Any read was removed if the V/J assignment was weak (E-value above 1e-6), the CDR3 was missing, or the read contained stop codons, out-of-frame junctions, or ambiguous translated residues. V3J clonotypes were defined as sequences sharing an identical inferred V gene, J gene, and CDR3 amino acid sequence. The percentage overlap between two repertoires was calculated by dividing the number of shared unique clonotypes by the size of the smaller repertoire. Three approaches were used to assess repertoire richness: RTK rarefaction, the Chao1 estimator, and Recon v2.1 estimates of unobserved clonotypes. Generation probabilities were computed with OLGA for all TCRbeta clonotypes obtained by the gDNA method from several donors. Not all clones reach the TCRdb copy of this immuneACCESS table, which keeps in-frame sequences only. Checked studies attribute under half of the gap to unresolved V genes and leave the rest unexplained. V, J and clone size were drawn from that table, and D and trimming were deduced from the DNA. Within this sample are about 2.1 million clones, with just under 95% of them counted one time only. The ten largest clones capture under 2% of the sample.

For the CD8 naive samples, CD45RO-negative cells were positively selected for CCR7, yielding a CD45RA+CCR7+ population from which TemRA cells were excluded. The donors were healthy, HIV-negative adults with no recently reported acute infections or vaccinations. All donors were Caucasian adults living in Nashville, Tennessee, USA. Blood was obtained by leukapheresis, after which PBMCs were separated by Ficoll-Histopaque density gradient centrifugation and cryopreserved in liquid nitrogen vapor phase. Analytical flow cytometry was used to check the purity and quantity of each magnetically sorted T cell population. Genomic DNA was isolated from every sorted fraction and measured by UV absorbance on a Nanodrop 2000c.

The source is a young man in good health. Some clones in this sample may be carry-over from other donors' samples. This chain joins TRBV27 to TRBJ2-1; matching of 6 bases hints at TRBD2 as the D gene. The sample consisted of naive CD8+ T cells from PBMCs. The cell subset or site label of this sample denotes: CD45RA+CCR7+. The CDR3 has the sequence CASRRDWSSYNEQFF. The nucleotide sequence is given as TGTGCCAGCAGGCGGGACTGGTCCTCCTACAATGAGCAGTTCTTC.